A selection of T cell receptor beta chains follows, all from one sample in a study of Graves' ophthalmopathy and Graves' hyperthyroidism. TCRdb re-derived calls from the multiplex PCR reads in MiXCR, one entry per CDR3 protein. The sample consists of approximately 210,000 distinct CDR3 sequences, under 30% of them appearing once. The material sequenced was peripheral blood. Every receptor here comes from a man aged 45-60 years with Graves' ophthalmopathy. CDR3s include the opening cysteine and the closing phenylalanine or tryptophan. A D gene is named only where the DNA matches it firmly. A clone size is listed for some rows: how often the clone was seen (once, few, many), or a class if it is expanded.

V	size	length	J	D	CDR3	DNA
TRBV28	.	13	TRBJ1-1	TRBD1	CASSPSGTVEAFF	TGTGCCAGCAGTCCCTCCGGGACAGTTGAAGCTTTCTTT
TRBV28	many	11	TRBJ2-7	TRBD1	CASSTRDRKYF	TGTGCCAGCAGTACCCGGGACAGGAAGTACTTC
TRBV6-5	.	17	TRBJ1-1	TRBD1	CASSYEGDRGVETEAFF	TGTGCCAGCAGTTACGAGGGGGACAGGGGAGTTGAGACTGAAGCTTTCTTT
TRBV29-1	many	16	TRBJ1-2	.	CSVDGAAGDLYYGYTF	TGCAGCGTTGACGGAGCGGCAGGGGACTTGTACTATGGCTACACCTTC
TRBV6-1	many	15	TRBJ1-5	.	CASQQGLYSNQPQHF	TGTGCCAGTCAACAGGGCCTCTATAGCAATCAGCCCCAGCATTTT
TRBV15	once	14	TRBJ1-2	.	CATSSTLGGDGYTF	TGTGCCACCAGCAGTACTCTGGGAGGTGATGGCTACACCTTC
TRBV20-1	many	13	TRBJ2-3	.	CSASGFSTDTQYF	TGCAGTGCTAGTGGCTTCAGTACAGATACGCAGTATTTT
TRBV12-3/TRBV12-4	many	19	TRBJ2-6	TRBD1	CASSFFETGLGSGANVLTF	TGTGCCAGCAGTTTCTTCGAGACAGGGCTGGGGTCTGGGGCCAACGTCCTGACTTTC
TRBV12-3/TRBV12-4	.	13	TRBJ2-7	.	CASSLEQGNEQYF	TGTGCCAGCAGTTTAGAGCAGGGGAACGAGCAGTACTTC
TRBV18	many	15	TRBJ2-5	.	CASSRGLALEETQYF	TGTGCCAGCTCACGAGGTCTAGCGCTCGAGGAGACCCAGTACTTC